These 20 T cell receptor beta chains were sequenced from one sample in a study of T-cell reconstitution after alpha-beta-depleted transplantation in children. This sample's TCRbeta library carried unique molecular identifier barcodes. In TCRdb, the PCR reads were re-called with MiXCR into one record per CDR3 protein. The sample holds 200,000 to 250,000 distinct CDR3 sequences; less than 9% are singletons and the top ten take approximately 6.3%. This specimen consisted of PBMCs, mostly from graft donor cells, obtained 180 days after TCRalphabeta/CD19-depleted stem cell transplant. The receptors come from a male patient between 5 and 17 years old who had a stem cell transplant for acute lymphoblastic leukemia, so the T cells may come from the graft donor.

This clonotype came up many times. CDR3 region: CASSFQGTYEQYF. CDR3 bases: TGTGCCAGCAGCTTCCAGGGGACCTACGAGCAGTACTTC. The chain carries TRBV12-3 or TRBV12-4 and TRBJ2-7; D perhaps matches TRBD1 (6 bases). The CDR3 is made up of 13 amino acids. Trimming took 6 bases from V and 2 from J, leaving 11 bases between them.

This clonotype appeared many times. The CDR3 loop reads CASSLAGSPYNEQFF. Written as DNA, the CDR3 is TGTGCCAGCAGTCTAGCGGGTTCCCCCTACAATGAGCAGTTCTTC. The V call is TRBV6-1, the J call TRBJ2-1, with 8 positions matching TRBD2. V was clipped by 5 bases and J by 2 bases; unmatched bases: 5. Germline CDR1 is MNHNS and CDR2 is SASEGT. CDR3 length: 15 amino acids.

Many counts were recorded for this clonotype. This chain connects TRBV5-1 to TRBJ1-1; the D is unclear. The CDR3 length is 14 residues. Between the trimmed V and J ends, which lost 1 base and 7 bases, there was a span of 14 bases. CDR1 is SGHRS, CDR2 YFSETQ, per germline. CDR3 amino acids: CASSLTGLSSEAFF. CDR3 bases: TGCGCCAGCAGCTTGACTGGACTCTCCAGTGAAGCTTTCTTT.

This clonotype was seen ten or more times. The rearrangement links TRBV9 to TRBJ2-7; no clear D. CDR1 and CDR2 (germline): SGDLS, YYNGEE. V lost 0 bases to trimming and J lost 0 bases, with 7 bases between them. This CDR3 contains 14 residues. CDR3 protein: CASSVGRSSYEQYF. The CDR3 DNA is TGTGCCAGCAGCGTAGGAAGGAGCTCCTACGAGCAGTACTTC.

This clonotype was observed at least ten times. This sequence joins TRBV5-5 and TRBJ2-2; D might be TRBD1 (6 bases). Looked up from germline, CDR1 is SGHKS and CDR2 is YYEKEE (reference sequence). V shed 3 bases and J shed 3 bases, with 12 bases lying between them. The CDR3 is 15 amino acids. The CDR3 DNA sequence: TGTGCCAGCAGCTACCGGGACACCGACACCGGGGAGCTGTTTTTT. Translating gives CASSYRDTDTGELFF.

This clonotype was observed many times. This chain connects TRBV10-3 to TRBJ2-5; D is uncertain. Trimming removed 2 bases at V and 2 bases at J, with 6 bases between. The germline V gene has CDR1 ENHRY and CDR2 SYGVKD. CDR3 length equals 13 residues. CDR3 in DNA: TGTGCCATCAGTGAGCGGCAGCAAGAGACCCAGTACTTC. Protein product: CAISERQQETQYF.

In this sample, this clonotype turned up many times. The V call is TRBV29-1, the J call TRBJ1-1; no clear D gene. Trimming removed 2 bases at V and 2 bases at J, with 6 bases between. The CDR3 spans 12 residues. From germline, CDR1 is SQVTM and CDR2 ANQGSEA. The CDR3 DNA reads TGCAGCGTTGAAAGGTTAAACACTGAAGCTTTCTTT. Translated, it gives CSVERLNTEAFF.

The sample holds many counts of this clonotype. The V and J genes are TRBV7-8 and TRBJ2-7, with D possibly TRBD2 on 5 matching bases. Trimming stripped 0 bases from V and 3 bases from J, with 15 bases between. The CDR3 is made up of 16 amino acids. Germline V gene sequence: CDR1 SGHVS, CDR2 FQNEAQ. Here the CDR3 reads CASSLATIYGNYEQYF. The CDR3, as DNA: TGTGCCAGCAGCTTAGCCACAATTTACGGGAACTACGAGCAGTACTTC.

This clonotype was counted many times. This chain's CDR3 is CASSLGAGTSADEQYF. In nucleotides, the CDR3 is TGTGCCAGCAGCTTAGGGGCGGGGACTAGCGCCGACGAGCAGTACTTC. V gene TRBV7-6 combines with J gene TRBJ2-7, with 10 positions matching TRBD2. This CDR3 is built from 16 residues. Germline V gives CDR1 SGHVS, CDR2 FNYEAQ. Trimming at V came to 1 base and at J to 5 bases, leaving 8 bases not matched to a gene.

This clonotype was observed at least ten times. The chain combines TRBV29-1 with TRBJ2-7; TRBD2 might be the D (6 bases). This CDR3 is 12 amino acids long. The germline gives CDR1 SQVTM, CDR2 ANQGSEA. Trimming removed 5 bases at V and 1 base at J, with 9 bases between. The CDR3 spells CSVIAESYEQYF. The DNA of the CDR3 is TGCAGCGTTATAGCGGAATCCTACGAGCAGTACTTC.

The table lists this clonotype with many counts. The J gene is TRBJ1-1, the V gene TRBV29-1, with TRBD1 as a possible D gene (6 bases). Germline lookup yields CDR1 SQVTM and CDR2 ANQGSEA. The CDR3 extends over 15 amino acids. V was trimmed by 5 bases and J by 1 base, leaving 17 bases between them. CDR3 region: CSVPGRGYGNTEAFF. DNA for the CDR3: TGCAGCGTTCCGGGCAGGGGCTACGGGAACACTGAAGCTTTCTTT.

The table lists this clonotype with many counts. V usage is TRBV6-5 and J usage is TRBJ2-1; no clear D. Germline lookup yields CDR1 MNHEY and CDR2 SVGAGI. V shed 7 bases and J shed 4 bases, with 8 bases lying between them. The CDR3 consists of 12 residues. The DNA for the CDR3 is TGTGCCAGCAAAGACTGGTACAATGAGCAGTTCTTC. Its translation is CASKDWYNEQFF.

This clonotype was observed a few times. The V and J genes are TRBV2 and TRBJ2-5; D possibly corresponds to TRBD1 (7 bases). Germline V gene data show CDR1 as SNHLY and CDR2 as FYNNEI. The CDR3 runs to 15 residues. V was shortened by 6 bases and J by 1 base, with 15 bases between the two germline ends. The CDR3 spells CASSRTGEVQETQYF. The CDR3 DNA follows: TGTGCCAGCAGCCGAACAGGGGAGGTCCAAGAGACCCAGTACTTC.

This clonotype was seen more than once but under ten times. The V and J genes are TRBV11-2 and TRBJ2-7, with a possible D match to TRBD2 (6 bases). The V gene's germline CDR1 is SGHAT and CDR2 FQNNGV. The CDR3 runs to 16 residues. V gave up 5 bases and J gave up 8 bases, with 25 bases separating them. The CDR3 spells CASSDPFGGTLGQQYF. The CDR3 nucleotides read TGTGCCAGCAGCGATCCCTTCGGGGGAACCCTAGGCCAGCAGTACTTC.

At least ten counts were recorded for this clonotype. This sequence joins TRBV9 and TRBJ2-3, with D unresolved. V shed 0 bases and J shed 2 bases, with 7 bases lying between them. CDR3 length: 14 amino acids. Looked up from germline, CDR1 is SGDLS and CDR2 is YYNGEE. CDR3 sequence reads: CASSVGQPTDTQYF. The CDR3 DNA follows: TGTGCCAGCAGCGTAGGACAACCCACAGATACGCAGTATTTT.

This clonotype was picked up many times. The V and J genes are TRBV7-2 and TRBJ2-2; D gene uncertain. Between the trimmed V and J ends, which lost 0 bases and 3 bases, there was a span of 5 bases. The CDR3 is 14 residues long. Germline loops: CDR1 SGHTA, CDR2 FQGNSA. The CDR3 sequence is CASSLAQYTGELFF. The CDR3 nucleotides are TGTGCCAGCAGCTTAGCTCAATACACCGGGGAGCTGTTTTTT.

This clonotype was seen repeatedly, ten times or more. The gene calls are TRBV5-1 and TRBJ2-3; TRBD1 might be the D (6 bases). V gave up 4 bases and J gave up 8 bases, with 20 bases separating them. The CDR3 spans 15 residues. Germline V gives CDR1 SGHRS, CDR2 YFSETQ. CDR3 in DNA: TGCGCCAGCAGCCCGGACACAGGGATCGGCCGTACGCAGTATTTT. Translation: CASSPDTGIGRTQYF.

There are many counts of this clonotype. The chain employs TRBV5-1 and TRBJ1-5; D may be TRBD1 (5 bases). The CDR3 is made up of 13 amino acids. Germline CDR1 is SGHRS and CDR2 is YFSETQ. The ends were cut back, 0 bases at V and 9 bases at J, with 10 bases in the middle. Written as DNA, the CDR3 is TGCGCCAGCAGCTTGGACCTGGGGGGGCCCCAGCATTTT. This sequence encodes CASSLDLGGPQHF.

This clonotype was seen repeatedly, ten times or more. V gene TRBV7-9 combines with J gene TRBJ1-1, with unresolved D. The CDR3 runs to 12 residues. Germline lookup yields CDR1 SEHNR and CDR2 FQNEAQ (reference sequence). The ends were cut back, 5 bases at V and 1 base at J, with 5 bases in the middle. CDR3 region: CASSIENTEAFF. DNA of the CDR3: TGTGCCAGCAGCATTGAGAACACTGAAGCTTTCTTT.

This clonotype was recorded at least ten times. The V call is TRBV27, the J call TRBJ1-5, with D uncertain. The CDR3 loop spans 14 amino acids. CDR1 and CDR2 (germline): MNHEY, SMNVEV (reference sequence). V lost 2 bases and J lost 3, with 8 bases in between. The CDR3 is CASSLAGVNQPQHF. The DNA for the CDR3 is TGTGCCAGCAGTTTAGCCGGGGTCAATCAGCCCCAGCATTTT.